What follows describes a single TCR beta chain. CDR1 and CDR2 (germline): SEHNR, FQNEAQ (reference sequence). With 7 bases clipped from V and 3 bases from J, the junction kept 8 bases outside the gene matches. There are 15 residues in the CDR3. Using immunoSEQ multiplex PCR, the repertoire was profiled, and TCRdb retains in-frame clones only, with some absent. The table lists about 35,000 clones, over 85% of them singletons, with about 0.72% in the top ten. The data belong to a study of graft-versus-host responses after intestinal transplantation. For the study at large: Multivisceral, liver-intestinal, or isolated intestinal transplants were given to recipients. Uniformly, recipients were administered anti-thymocyte globulin induction with subsequent tacrolimus and steroids for around 3 years.

The gene calls are TRBV7-9 and TRBJ2-1; TRBD2 matches 8 bases. This clonotype was sampled from a human patient who received an intestinal transplant, so some T cells may come from the graft donor. The starting material was PBMCs, obtained 16 days after intestinal transplant. The CDR3 DNA sequence: TGTGCCAGCACCAAACCGGGGACTAGCTACAATGAGCAGTTCTTC. It translates to CASTKPGTSYNEQFF. The full variable domain, its missing parts supplied by reference TRBV7-9 and TRBJ2-1, is DTGVSQNPRHKITKRGQNVTFRCDPISEHNRLYWYRQTLGQGPEFLTYFQNEAQLEKSRLLSDRFSAERPKGSFSTLEIQRTEQGDSAMYLCASTKPGTSYNEQFFGPGTRLTVL.